These T cell receptor beta chains were read from a single sample in a study of T cell repertoires in cytomegalovirus infection. TCRdb redid the calling of the reads with MiXCR, one entry per CDR3 protein. The sample holds 150,000 to 200,000 distinct CDR3 sequences, nearly 9.5% seen once. Sequenced: PBMCs. The receptors here all came from a human donor in good health (CMV status not recorded). Some clones in this sample may be carry-over from other donors' samples. Each CDR3 is given without its conserved first and last residue.

len	j_gene	v_gene	CDR3aa
12	TRBJ2-1	TRBV7-9	ASTKSGSRNEQF
12	TRBJ1-5	TRBV28	ASSRPDSKQPQH
11	TRBJ2-7	TRBV7-2	ASSKPNSYEQY
13	TRBJ1-2	TRBV9	ASSKGRRRTSGYT
11	TRBJ1-1	TRBV7-2	ASSRQGYTEAF
12	TRBJ1-2	TRBV2	ASSEDGYNYGYT
14	TRBJ2-1	TRBV24-1	ATSDPGTGAYNEQF
15	TRBJ1-2	TRBV5-6	ASSTVSPGPSSDGYT
12	TRBJ1-5	TRBV28	ASSLQGRGQPQH
12	TRBJ2-7	TRBV15	ATSRTGSYSEQY
11	TRBJ1-1	TRBV15	ATSRDRRFEAF
14	TRBJ2-7	TRBV27	AKPRGTGLPEYEQY
10	TRBJ1-2	TRBV7-2	ASSLWAVGYT
12	TRBJ2-2	TRBV19	ASRTASNTGELF
14	TRBJ2-6	TRBV7-2	ASSLVPGSGANVLT
21	TRBJ2-2	TRBV14	ASSQAIRGNRDSHRPNTGELF
11	TRBJ2-1	TRBV15	ATSIGLGNEQF
12	TRBJ2-7	TRBV20-1	SAADPGRTYEQY
15	TRBJ2-3	TRBV28	ASSLGTSLGSTDTQY
14	TRBJ1-1	TRBV4-3	ASSQDVDRSNTEAF
11	TRBJ1-1	TRBV4-3	ASSQWKGTEAF
12	TRBJ1-4	TRBV7-9	ASSRGVRMEKLF
16	TRBJ2-4	TRBV11-1	ASSPRQGLLSAKNIQY
14	TRBJ1-1	TRBV4-3	ASSQSRVRSNTEAF
9	TRBJ1-1	TRBV7-9	ASSKDDGAF
13	TRBJ2-3	TRBV9	ASSVVAASTDTQY
11	TRBJ1-1	TRBV5-1	ASRVGGDTEAF